This T cell receptor beta chain was sequenced for a study of blood T cell repertoires in COVID-19 (dated by TCRdb to 2018 to 2020). Turning to the overall study: The collaborator samples originated in the United States, Italy and Spain and spanned the acute and convalescent phases of COVID-19. The prospective study material was composed of cDNA or gDNA derived from T cells, B-cell-depleted T cells, or PBMCs. Deeply sampled blood TCRbeta repertoires from subjects exposed to, actively infected with, or recovered from COVID-19 were included in the dataset. A freely available public database, intended as a resource for researchers studying the immune response to SARS-CoV-2, is where the repertoires were released. Samples were obtained from the ongoing ImmuneRACE study (first 160 participants) and from 950 to 1,500 subjects provided by 6 global collaborators. The sample metadata nearly always contained a de-identified subject ID, COVID-19 status, age in years and sex. Where available, HLA class I and class II types were obtained from metadata supplied by the sample provider rather than from assay-based typing. Overall results and qualifications from the work: How much clinical and demographic metadata was included differed by source and by participant, and the metadata was provided uncurated.

TCRbeta CDR3 regions were amplified from genomic DNA using the immunoSEQ Assay, a bias-controlled multiplex PCR. In the source study's methods: The number of nucleated cells in each sample was estimated by amplification of reference gene primers within the assay. To quantify the absolute abundance of each unique TCRbeta CDR3 rearrangement, sequence reads were collapsed and filtered. For each sample, productive Simpson clonality was calculated as the square root of Simpson's diversity index across productive rearrangements. Drawn from immuneACCESS, this table holds only the in-frame rearrangements with V and J called that TCRdb kept. Clones are partly lost; checked studies trace under half to an unresolved V gene and leave the rest unexplained. V, J and clone size are those of that table, while D and trimming were read from the DNA. The sample data list hundreds of thousands of clones, and roughly nine tenths of these were observed just once. The ten largest clonotypes hold more than 0.95% of the sample.

This clone has more than one count but fewer than ten. The target of this receptor is not known. Base qualities were left out, and no much larger clone turns up one base away. The sample contains more than one DNA sequence encoding this CDR3. Each collaborating institution followed its own protocols to collect whole blood in K2EDTA tubes. For TCRbeta analysis, collaborators shipped samples as frozen whole blood, isolated PBMCs, or DNA extracted from either of those sample types. As encoded in the germline V gene, CDR1 is SGHAT while CDR2 is FQNNGV. The cysteine opens and the phenylalanine closes a CDR3 of 14 amino acids. Of the read, only the CDR3 DNA is kept; its 42 bases are in frame from base 1. Trimming takes 5 bases off V and 4 bases off J; junction bases not matched to a gene: 5.

The chain uses TRBV11-2 and TRBJ2-7, with TRBD1 identical over 10 junction bases. Material for sequencing was peripheral blood. This sequence originates from a man aged 40-55 years with acute or convalescent COVID-19. At the DNA level, the sequence is TGTGCCAGCAGCGACAGGGGGCTGGTGTACGAGCAGTACTTC. This gives the protein CASSDRGLVYEQYF.